Detailed here is one T cell receptor (beta chain). Its specificity is unknown. Researchers reported that TCR beta cDNA libraries carried unique molecular identifiers. It was from about 0.98 to 11 million T cells that approximately 500,000 cDNA molecules came. MiXCR, run by TCRdb on the PCR reads, gives a single entry per CDR3 protein. This table holds approximately 630,000 distinct CDR3 sequences, approximately 59% found once. Germline-derived CDR1 and CDR2 are SQVTM and ANQGSEA. V was trimmed by 4 bases and J by 3 bases, leaving 10 bases between them. The CDR3 covers 13 residues. These data come from a study of post-analysis software for immune sequencing data. Turning to the study itself: Relapsing-remitting, secondary progressive and progressive-relapsing multiple sclerosis courses were included.

Overall study results and limits: About 5 TRBV segments occurring more often in patients than controls included TRBV5-6, TRBV5-1 and TRBV20-1. Versus controls, multiple sclerosis patients showed significantly lower diversity (normalized Chao1). Analysis by F measure revealed that same-batch samples clustered strongly together.

The sequence came from a girl under 10 years old with multiple sclerosis. This chain joins TRBV29-1 and TRBJ1-5; D gene ambiguous. Sequencing was carried out using blood. The CDR3 spells CSVAMGYNQPQHF. CDR3 DNA: TGCAGCGTTGCGATGGGTTACAATCAGCCCCAGCATTTT.